This TCR beta chain stems from a study of blood T cell repertoires in COVID-19. Study details: Italy, Spain and the United States were the sources of the convalescent and acute COVID-19 samples. The cDNA or gDNA used as material had been derived from T cells, B-cell-depleted T cells, or PBMCs.

Authors' data handling: The assay estimated nucleated cells by amplifying reference gene primers. Sequencing was performed with immunoSEQ multiplex PCR; in TCRdb, only in-frame clones are kept and a portion is missing. V and J calls plus clone size are reproduced from that table; the DNA served to infer D and trimming. Among under 200,000 clones listed, around 77% were seen once. Trimming left V 0 bases short and J 5 bases short, with 9 bases between. CDR3 length: 14 amino acids. CDR1 is SGHDT and CDR2 is YYEEEE in the germline V gene. The rearrangement joins TRBV5-6 to TRBJ1-5, with a weak D call TRBD1 (5 bases). What was sequenced was peripheral blood. This receptor was obtained from a man between 65 and 85 years old with acute or convalescent COVID-19. The CDR3 spells CASSLGTWDQPQHF. As DNA, the CDR3 is TGTGCCAGCAGCTTGGGGACATGGGATCAGCCCCAGCATTTT.